This T cell receptor beta chain was captured in a study of somatic mutations in cytotoxic T cells in rheumatoid arthritis. In the study overall: Flow cytometry sorted some V beta antibody-stained T-cell populations to nearly 100% purity, V beta1+ cells among them being sequenced for TCRB. Study outcomes and limitations: Antigen specificity of the expanded CD8+ clones was not determined. More than 20% of CD8+ cells belonged to the largest clone in about an eighth of the roughly 60 patients.

The CDR3 is made up of 15 amino acids. Germline V CDR1 and CDR2: SGHDT, YYEEEE. Trimming removed 4 bases from V and 6 bases from J, with 20 bases in between. Produced via immunoSEQ multiplex PCR; TCRdb's table is partial and in-frame only. The sample includes 20,000 or so clones, roughly 82% of them seen just once. This clone came up once. Its target is unknown. The rearrangement links TRBV5-6 to TRBJ2-7; D is perhaps TRBD2 (5 bases). The receptor was derived from a woman in her forties or fifties in good health. Input material: CD8+ T cells sorted from blood. In DNA, the CDR3 is TGTGCCAGCAGCCCCGGATGGGGAGTTCGGCCCGAGCAGTACTTC. Translation gives CASSPGWGVRPEQYF.